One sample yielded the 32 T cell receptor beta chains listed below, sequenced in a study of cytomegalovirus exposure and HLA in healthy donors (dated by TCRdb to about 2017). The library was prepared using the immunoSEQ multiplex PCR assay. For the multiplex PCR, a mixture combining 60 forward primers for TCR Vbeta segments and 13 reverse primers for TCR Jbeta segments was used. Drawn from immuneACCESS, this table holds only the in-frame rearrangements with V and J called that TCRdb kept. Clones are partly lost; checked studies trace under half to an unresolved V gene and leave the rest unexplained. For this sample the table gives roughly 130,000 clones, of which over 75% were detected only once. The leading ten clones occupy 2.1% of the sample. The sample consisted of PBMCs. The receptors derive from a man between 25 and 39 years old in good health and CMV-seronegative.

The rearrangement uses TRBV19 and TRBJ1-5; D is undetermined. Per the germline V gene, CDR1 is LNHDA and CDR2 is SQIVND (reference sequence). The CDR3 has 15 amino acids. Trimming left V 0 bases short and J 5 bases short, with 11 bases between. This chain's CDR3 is CASSIDAGLHQPQHF. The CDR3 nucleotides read TGTGCCAGTAGTATAGATGCGGGATTGCATCAGCCCCAGCATTTT.

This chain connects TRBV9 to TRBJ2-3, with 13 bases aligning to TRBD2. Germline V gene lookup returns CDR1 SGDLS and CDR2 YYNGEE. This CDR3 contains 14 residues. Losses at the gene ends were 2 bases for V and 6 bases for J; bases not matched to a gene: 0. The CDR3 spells CASSVTSGGDTQYF. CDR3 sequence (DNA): TGTGCCAGCAGCGTGACTAGCGGGGGGGATACGCAGTATTTT.

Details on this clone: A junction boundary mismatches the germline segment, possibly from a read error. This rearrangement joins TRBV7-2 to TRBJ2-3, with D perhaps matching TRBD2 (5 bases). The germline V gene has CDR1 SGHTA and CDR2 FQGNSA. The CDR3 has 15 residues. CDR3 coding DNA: TGTGCCAGCAGCTTTCAGAGCGGTAGCACAGATGCGCAGTATTTT. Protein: CASSFQSGSTDAQYF.

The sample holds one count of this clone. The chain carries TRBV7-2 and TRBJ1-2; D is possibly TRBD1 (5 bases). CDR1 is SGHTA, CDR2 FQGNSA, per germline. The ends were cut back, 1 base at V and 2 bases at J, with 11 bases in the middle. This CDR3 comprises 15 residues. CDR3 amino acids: CASSLEGRANYGYTF. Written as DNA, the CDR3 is TGTGCCAGCAGCTTAGAAGGCAGGGCCAACTATGGCTACACCTTC. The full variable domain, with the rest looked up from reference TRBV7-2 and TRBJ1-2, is GAGVSQSPSNKVTEKGKDVELRCDPISGHTALYWYRQSLGQGLEFLIYFQGNSAPDKSGLPSDRFSAERTGGSVSTLTIQRTQQEDSAVYLCASSLEGRANYGYTFGSGTRLTVV.

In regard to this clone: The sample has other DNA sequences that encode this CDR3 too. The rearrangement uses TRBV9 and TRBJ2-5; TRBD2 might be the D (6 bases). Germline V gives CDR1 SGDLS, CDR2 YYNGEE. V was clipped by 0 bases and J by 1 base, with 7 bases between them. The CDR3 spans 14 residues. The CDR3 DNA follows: TGTGCCAGCAGCGTAGGCGGGGTCCAAGAGACCCAGTACTTC. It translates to CASSVGGVQETQYF.

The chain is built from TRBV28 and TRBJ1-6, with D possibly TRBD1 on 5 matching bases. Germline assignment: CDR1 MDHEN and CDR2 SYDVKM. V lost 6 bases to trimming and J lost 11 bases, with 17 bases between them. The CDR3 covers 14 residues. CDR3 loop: CASRTGQDGTPLHF. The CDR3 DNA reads TGTGCCAGCAGGACCGGACAAGATGGGACACCCCTCCACTTT. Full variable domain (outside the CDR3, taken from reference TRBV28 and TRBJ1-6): DVKVTQSSRYLVKRTGEKVFLECVQDMDHENMFWYRQDPGLGLRLIYFSYDVKMKEKGDIPEGYSVSREKKERFSLILESASTNQTSMYLCASRTGQDGTPLHFGNGTRLTVT.

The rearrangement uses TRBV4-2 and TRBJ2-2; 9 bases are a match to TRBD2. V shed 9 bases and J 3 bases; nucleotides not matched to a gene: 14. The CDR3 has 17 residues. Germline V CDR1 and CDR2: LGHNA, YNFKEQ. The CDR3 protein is CASSRVAGGPDTGELFF. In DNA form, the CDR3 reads TGTGCCAGTTCTCGAGTTGCGGGGGGGCCAGACACCGGGGAGCTGTTTTTT.

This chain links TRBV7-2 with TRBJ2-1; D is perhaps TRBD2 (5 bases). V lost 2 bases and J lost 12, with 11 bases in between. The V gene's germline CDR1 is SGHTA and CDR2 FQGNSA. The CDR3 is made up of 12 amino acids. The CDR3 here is CASSLLSGGQFF. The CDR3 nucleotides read TGTGCCAGCAGCTTACTCTCTGGAGGGCAGTTCTTC.

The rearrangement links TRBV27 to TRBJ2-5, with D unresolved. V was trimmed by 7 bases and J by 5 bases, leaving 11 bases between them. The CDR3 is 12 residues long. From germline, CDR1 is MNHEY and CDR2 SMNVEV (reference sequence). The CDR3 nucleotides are TGTGCCAGCAAGACGGGTGGGGAGACCCAGTACTTC. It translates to CASKTGGETQYF.

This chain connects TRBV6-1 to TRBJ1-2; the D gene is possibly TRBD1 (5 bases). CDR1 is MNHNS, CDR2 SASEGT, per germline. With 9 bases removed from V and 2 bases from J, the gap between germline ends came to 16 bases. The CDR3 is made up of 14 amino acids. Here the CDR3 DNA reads TGTGCCAGTAGTTTGGCGGACAAGAACTATGGCTACACCTTC. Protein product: CASSLADKNYGYTF.

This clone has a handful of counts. The CDR3 here is CASSLEGRTAYEQYF. As DNA, the CDR3 is TGCGCCAGCAGCTTGGAGGGGCGGACAGCCTACGAGCAGTACTTC. This chain connects TRBV5-1 to TRBJ2-7; D might be TRBD1 (6 bases). In germline, CDR1 is SGHRS, CDR2 YFSETQ. Trimming shortened V by 0 bases and J by 2 bases, and 12 bases separated the two germline ends. The CDR3 covers 15 residues.

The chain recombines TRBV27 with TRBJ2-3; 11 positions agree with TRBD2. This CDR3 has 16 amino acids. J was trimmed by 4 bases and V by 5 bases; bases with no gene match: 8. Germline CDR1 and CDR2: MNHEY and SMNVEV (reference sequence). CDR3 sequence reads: CASSRTLAGGSDTQYF. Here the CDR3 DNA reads TGTGCCAGCAGTCGCACCCTAGCGGGGGGTTCAGATACGCAGTATTTT.

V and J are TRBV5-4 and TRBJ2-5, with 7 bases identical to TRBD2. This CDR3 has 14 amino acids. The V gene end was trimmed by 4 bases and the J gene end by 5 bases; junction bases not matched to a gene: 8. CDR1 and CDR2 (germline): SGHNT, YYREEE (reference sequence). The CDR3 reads CASSGGGGEETQYF. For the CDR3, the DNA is TGTGCCAGCAGCGGTGGCGGGGGAGAGGAGACCCAGTACTTC.

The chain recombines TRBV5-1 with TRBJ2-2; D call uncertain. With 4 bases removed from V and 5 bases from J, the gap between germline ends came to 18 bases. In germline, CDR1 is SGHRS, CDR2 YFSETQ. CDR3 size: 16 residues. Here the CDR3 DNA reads TGCGCCAGCAGCCCCCCCCTAGGAGAGGTAACCGGGGAGCTGTTTTTT. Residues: CASSPPLGEVTGELFF.

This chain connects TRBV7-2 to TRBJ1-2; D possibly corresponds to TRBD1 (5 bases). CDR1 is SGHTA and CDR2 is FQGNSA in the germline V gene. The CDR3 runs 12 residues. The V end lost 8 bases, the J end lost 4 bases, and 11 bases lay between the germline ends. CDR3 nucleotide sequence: TGTGCCAGCCGCGGGACGGTCTATGGCTACACCTTC. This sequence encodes CASRGTVYGYTF. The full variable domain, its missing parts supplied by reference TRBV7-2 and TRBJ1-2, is GAGVSQSPSNKVTEKGKDVELRCDPISGHTALYWYRQSLGQGLEFLIYFQGNSAPDKSGLPSDRFSAERTGGSVSTLTIQRTQQEDSAVYLCASRGTVYGYTFGSGTRLTVV.

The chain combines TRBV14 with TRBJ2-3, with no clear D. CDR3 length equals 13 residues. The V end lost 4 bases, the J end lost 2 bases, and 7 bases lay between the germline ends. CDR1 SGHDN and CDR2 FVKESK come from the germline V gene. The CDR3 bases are TGTGCCAGCAGCCGAGGCCCCACAGATACGCAGTATTTT. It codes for CASSRGPTDTQYF.

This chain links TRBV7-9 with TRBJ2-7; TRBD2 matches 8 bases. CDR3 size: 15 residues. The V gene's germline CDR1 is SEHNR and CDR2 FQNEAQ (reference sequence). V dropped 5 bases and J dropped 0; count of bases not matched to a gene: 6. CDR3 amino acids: CASSGTGTSSYEQYF. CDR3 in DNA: TGTGCCAGCAGCGGGACCGGGACTAGCTCCTACGAGCAGTACTTC.

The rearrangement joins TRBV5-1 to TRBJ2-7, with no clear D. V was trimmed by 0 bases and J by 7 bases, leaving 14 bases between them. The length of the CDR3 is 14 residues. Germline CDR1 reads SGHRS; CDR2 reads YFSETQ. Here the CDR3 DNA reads TGCGCCAGCAGCTTGGGAGTTTTTCAAAGAGAGCAGTACTTC. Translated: CASSLGVFQREQYF.

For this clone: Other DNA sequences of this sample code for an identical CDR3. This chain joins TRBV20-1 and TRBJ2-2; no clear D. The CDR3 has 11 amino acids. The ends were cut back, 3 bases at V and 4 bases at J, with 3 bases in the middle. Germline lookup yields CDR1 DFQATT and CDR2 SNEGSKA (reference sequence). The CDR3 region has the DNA TGCAGTGCTAGTAGCACCGGGGAGCTGTTTTTT. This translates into CSASSTGELFF.

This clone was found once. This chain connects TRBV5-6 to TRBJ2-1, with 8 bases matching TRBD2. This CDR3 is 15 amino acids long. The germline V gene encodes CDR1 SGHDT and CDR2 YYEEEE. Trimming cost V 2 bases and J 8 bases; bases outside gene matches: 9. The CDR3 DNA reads TGTGCCAGCAGCTTCCCGGGGGGCGGGGGGCATGAGCAGTTCTTC. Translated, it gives CASSFPGGGGHEQFF. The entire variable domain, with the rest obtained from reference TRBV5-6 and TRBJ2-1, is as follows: DAGVTQSPTHLIKTRGQQVTLRCSPKSGHDTVSWYQQALGQGPQFIFQYYEEEERQRGNFPDRFSGHQFPNYSSELNVNALLLGDSALYLCASSFPGGGGHEQFFGPGTRLTVL.

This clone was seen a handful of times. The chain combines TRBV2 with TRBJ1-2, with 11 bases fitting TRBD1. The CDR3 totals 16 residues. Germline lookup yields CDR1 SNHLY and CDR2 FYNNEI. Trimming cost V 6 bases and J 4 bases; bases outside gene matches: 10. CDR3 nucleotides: TGTGCCAGCAGGAGGACAGGGGGCCATACGGTCTATGGCTACACCTTC. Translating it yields CASRRTGGHTVYGYTF.

CDR3 in DNA: TGTGCCAGCAGCGTAGGAGATAGCGGGGGAAGCTGGGAGCAGTTCTTC. Amino acids: CASSVGDSGGSWEQFF. This sequence joins TRBV9 and TRBJ2-1, with 9 bases lining up with TRBD2. V gave up 0 bases and J gave up 10 bases; unmatched junction bases: 11. The CDR3 is 16 amino acids. CDR1 and CDR2 (germline): SGDLS, YYNGEE.

This CDR3 is CAISESGTGTTKLFF. Here the CDR3 DNA reads TGTGCCATCAGTGAGTCGGGAACAGGAACTACTAAACTGTTTTTT. The J gene is TRBJ1-4, the V gene TRBV10-3; maybe TRBD1 (5 bases). Germline assignment: CDR1 ENHRY and CDR2 SYGVKD. V was trimmed by 0 bases and J by 11 bases, leaving 16 bases between them. The CDR3 consists of 15 residues.

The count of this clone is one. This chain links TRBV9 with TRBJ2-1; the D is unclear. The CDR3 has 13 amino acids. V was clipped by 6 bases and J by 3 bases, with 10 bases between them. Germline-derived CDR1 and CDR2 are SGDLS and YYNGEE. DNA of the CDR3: TGTGCCAGCACCTACCCGGGCTACAATGAGCAGTTCTTC. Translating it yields CASTYPGYNEQFF. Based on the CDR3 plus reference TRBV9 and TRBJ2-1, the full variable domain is DSGVTQTPKHLITATGQRVTLRCSPRSGDLSVYWYQQSLDQGLQFLIQYYNGEERAKGNILERFSAQQFPDLHSELNLSSLELGDSALYFCASTYPGYNEQFFGPGTRLTVL.

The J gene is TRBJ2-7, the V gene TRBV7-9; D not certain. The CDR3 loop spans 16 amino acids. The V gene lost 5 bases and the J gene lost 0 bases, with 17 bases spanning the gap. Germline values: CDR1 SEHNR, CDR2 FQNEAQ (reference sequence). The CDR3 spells CASSLILGRSSYEQYF. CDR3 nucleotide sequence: TGTGCCAGCAGCCTGATCCTAGGCCGGAGCTCCTACGAGCAGTACTTC.

The CDR3 region has the DNA TGCGCCAGCAGCTCAGCGTTCTTAGCGGGGGGAAGAGCGACCGGGGAGCTGTTTTTT. Its protein product is CASSSAFLAGGRATGELFF. The rearrangement links TRBV5-1 to TRBJ2-2, with TRBD2 identical over 10 bases. CDR3 length: 19 amino acids. Germline trimming cut 3 bases from V and 5 bases from J; bases unmatched to any gene: 16. CDR1 is SGHRS and CDR2 is YFSETQ in the germline V gene.

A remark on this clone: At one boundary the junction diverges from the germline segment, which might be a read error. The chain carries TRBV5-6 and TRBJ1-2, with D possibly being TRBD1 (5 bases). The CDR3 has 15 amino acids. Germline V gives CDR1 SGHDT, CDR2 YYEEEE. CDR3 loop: CASSSPGLPLYCYTF. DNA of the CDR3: TGTGCCAGCAGCTCCCCAGGGTTGCCCCTCTATTGCTACACCTTC.

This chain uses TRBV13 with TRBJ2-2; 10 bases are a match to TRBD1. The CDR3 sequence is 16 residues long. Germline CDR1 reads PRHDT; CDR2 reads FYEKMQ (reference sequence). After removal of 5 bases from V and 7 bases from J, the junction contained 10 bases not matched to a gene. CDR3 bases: TGTGCCAGCAGCCCGACCGGGACAGGGGCTGTCGGGGAGCTGTTTTTT. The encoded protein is CASSPTGTGAVGELFF.

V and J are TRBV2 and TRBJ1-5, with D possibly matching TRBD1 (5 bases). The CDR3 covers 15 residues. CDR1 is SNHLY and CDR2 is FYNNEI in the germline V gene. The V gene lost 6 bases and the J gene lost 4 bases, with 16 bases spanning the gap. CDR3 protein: CASSLSRGDNQPQHF. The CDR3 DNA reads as TGTGCCAGCAGCCTTTCACGGGGGGATAATCAGCCCCAGCATTTT.

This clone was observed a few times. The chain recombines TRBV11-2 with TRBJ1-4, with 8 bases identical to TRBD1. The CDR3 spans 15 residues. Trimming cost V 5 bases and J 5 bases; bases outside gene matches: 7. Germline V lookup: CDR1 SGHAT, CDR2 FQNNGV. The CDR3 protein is CASSTHRGRNEKLFF. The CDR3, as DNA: TGTGCCAGCAGCACCCACAGGGGGAGGAATGAAAAACTGTTTTTT.

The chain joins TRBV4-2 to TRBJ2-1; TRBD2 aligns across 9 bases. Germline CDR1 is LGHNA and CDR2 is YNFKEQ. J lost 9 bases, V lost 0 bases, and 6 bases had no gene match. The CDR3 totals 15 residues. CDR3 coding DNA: TGTGCCAGCAGCCAAGAATTGCTAGCGGGGTCTGAGCAGTTCTTC. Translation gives CASSQELLAGSEQFF.

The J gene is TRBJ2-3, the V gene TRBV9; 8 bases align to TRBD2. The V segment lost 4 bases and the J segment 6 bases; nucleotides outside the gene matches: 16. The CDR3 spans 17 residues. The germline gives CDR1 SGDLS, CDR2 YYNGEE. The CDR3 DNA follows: TGTGCCAGCAGCCCCCTATGGCGGGGGGCCCAAGGGGATACGCAGTATTTT. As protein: CASSPLWRGAQGDTQYF.